Reported below is one TCR beta chain. What it binds is unknown. With 2 bases removed from V and 8 bases from J, the gap between germline ends came to 12 bases. The CDR3 sequence is 14 residues long. Germline V gene lookup returns CDR1 SGHTA and CDR2 FQGNSA. This sample was included in a study of cytomegalovirus exposure and HLA in healthy donors. Whole-study context: Samples from HLA-typed donors yielded about 85 million unique TCRs in an early data release. Whole-study results and caveats: Most sequenced TCRs were rare (though some public TCRs occurred in many donors). The study dropped some indistinguishable V segments, TRBV6-2 and TRBV6-3 among them. HLA-A and HLA-B allele assignments for most subjects were reportedly predicted accurately using TCR beta sequences.

The PCR contained 60 Vbeta and 13 Jbeta primers. The data were produced by immunoSEQ multiplex PCR, yet TCRdb's version contains in-frame clones alone and is incomplete. The data show about 84,000 clones, around 89% seen once. The TCR was taken from a man between 18 and 35 years old in good health and CMV-seronegative. The chain carries TRBV7-2 and TRBJ2-2, with D tentatively TRBD1 (5 bases). The sequenced sample was PBMCs. The CDR3: CASSLSKGRGELFF. The DNA of the CDR3 is TGTGCCAGCAGCTTATCTAAGGGGCGGGGGGAGCTGTTTTTT.